This T cell receptor (beta chain) was obtained from a study of blood T cell repertoires in COVID-19. TCRdb's copy holds only in-frame clones and misses some; the assay was immunoSEQ multiplex PCR. The profile shows fewer than 500,000 clones, approximately 90% of them singletons. Germline V gene sequence: CDR1 SGHNT, CDR2 YYREEE (reference sequence). The CDR3 runs 18 residues. The V gene end was trimmed by 4 bases and the J gene end by 0 bases; junction bases not matched to a gene: 14. The clonotype was recovered from a woman in her 30s with acute or convalescent COVID-19. V usage is TRBV5-4 and J usage is TRBJ2-3; 7 bases match TRBD1. Sequenced sample: peripheral blood. CDR3 amino acids: CASSRDRSIPPSTDTQYF. CDR3 coding DNA: TGTGCCAGCAGCCGGGACAGATCAATCCCCCCTAGCACAGATACGCAGTATTTT.